What follows describes a single T cell receptor beta chain. The repertoire was sequenced with immunoSEQ multiplex PCR; TCRdb's copy has only in-frame clones and lacks some. Of 60,000 to 80,000 clones listed, 88% are singletons. The germline CDR1 and CDR2 sequences are LNHDA and SQIVND (reference sequence). This CDR3 has 18 residues. V lost 3 bases to trimming and J lost 0 bases; unmatched junction nucleotides: 5. This sample stems from a study of blood T cell repertoires in COVID-19. The rearrangement joins TRBV19 to TRBJ2-6, with 10 positions matching TRBD1. This sequence was found in a human donor in a cohort sampled during active COVID-19. The sample consisted of peripheral blood. The CDR3 is CASSIKGQGISGANVLTF. The CDR3 DNA sequence: TGTGCCAGTAGTATCAAGGGACAGGGGATCTCTGGGGCCAACGTCCTGACTTTC.